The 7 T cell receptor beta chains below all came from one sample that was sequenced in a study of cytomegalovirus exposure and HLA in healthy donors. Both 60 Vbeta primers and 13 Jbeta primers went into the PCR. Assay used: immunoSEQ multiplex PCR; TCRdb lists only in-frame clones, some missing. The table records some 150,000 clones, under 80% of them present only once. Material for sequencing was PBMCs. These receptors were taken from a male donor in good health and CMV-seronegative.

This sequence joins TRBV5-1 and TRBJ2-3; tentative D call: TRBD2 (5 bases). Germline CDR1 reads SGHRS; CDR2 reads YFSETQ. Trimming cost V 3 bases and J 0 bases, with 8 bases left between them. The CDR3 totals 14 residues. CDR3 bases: TGCGCCAGCAGCTACGGGGTGAGCACAGATACGCAGTATTTT. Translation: CASSYGVSTDTQYF.

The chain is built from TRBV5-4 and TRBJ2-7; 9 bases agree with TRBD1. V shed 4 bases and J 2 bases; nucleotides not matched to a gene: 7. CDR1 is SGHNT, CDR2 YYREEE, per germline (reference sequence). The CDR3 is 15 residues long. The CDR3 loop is CASSEGTGLTYEQYF. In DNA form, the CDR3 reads TGTGCCAGCAGCGAAGGGACAGGGCTAACCTACGAGCAGTACTTC.

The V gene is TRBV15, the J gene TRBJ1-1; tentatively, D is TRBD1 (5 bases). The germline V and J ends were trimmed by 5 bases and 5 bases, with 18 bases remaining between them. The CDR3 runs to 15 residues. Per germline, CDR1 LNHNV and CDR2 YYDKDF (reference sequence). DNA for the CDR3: TGTGCCACCAGCGTTGACAGCTCCAGGCGGACTGAAGCTTTCTTT. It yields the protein CATSVDSSRRTEAFF. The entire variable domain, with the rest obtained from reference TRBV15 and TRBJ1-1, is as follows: DAMVIQNPRYQVTQFGKPVTLSCSQTLNHNVMYWYQQKSSQAPKLLFHYYDKDFNNEADTPDNFQSRRPNTSFCFLDIRSPGLGDTAMYLCATSVDSSRRTEAFFGQGTRLTVV.

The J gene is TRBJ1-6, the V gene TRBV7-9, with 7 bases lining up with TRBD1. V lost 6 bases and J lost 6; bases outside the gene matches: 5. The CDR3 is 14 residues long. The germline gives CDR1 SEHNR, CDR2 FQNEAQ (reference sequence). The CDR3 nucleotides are TGTGCCAGCAGGGAGACAGGGAGTAATTCACCCCTCCACTTT. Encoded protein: CASRETGSNSPLHF.

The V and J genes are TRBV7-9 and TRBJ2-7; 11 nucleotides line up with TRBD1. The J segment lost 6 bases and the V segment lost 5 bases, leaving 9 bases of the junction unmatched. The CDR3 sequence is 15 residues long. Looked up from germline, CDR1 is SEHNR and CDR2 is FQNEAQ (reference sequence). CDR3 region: CASSPGQGASREQYF. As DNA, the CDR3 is TGTGCCAGCAGCCCCGGACAGGGGGCAAGTCGCGAGCAGTACTTC.

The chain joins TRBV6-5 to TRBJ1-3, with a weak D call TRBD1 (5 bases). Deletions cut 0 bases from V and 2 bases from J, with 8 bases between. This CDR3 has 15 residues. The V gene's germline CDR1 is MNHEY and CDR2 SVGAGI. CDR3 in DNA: TGTGCCAGCAGTTACTCTCAGGGTGCTGGAAACACCATATATTTT. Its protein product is CASSYSQGAGNTIYF.

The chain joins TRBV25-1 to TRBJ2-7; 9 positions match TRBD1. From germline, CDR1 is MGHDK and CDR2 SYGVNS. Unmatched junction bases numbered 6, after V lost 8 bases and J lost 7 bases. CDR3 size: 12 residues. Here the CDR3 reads CASRGQGKEQYF. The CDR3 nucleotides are TGTGCCAGCCGGGGACAGGGTAAAGAGCAGTACTTC.